Following are 9 T cell receptor beta chains from one sample sequenced in a study of blood T cell repertoires in COVID-19. Sequencing used immunoSEQ multiplex PCR; TCRdb keeps in-frame clones, though not all of them. The sample contains about 140,000 clones, 60% to 85% of which appear only once. The sequenced sample was peripheral blood. These receptors originate from an older woman with acute or convalescent COVID-19.

The V and J genes are TRBV28 and TRBJ1-6; D might be TRBD1 (6 bases). Germline assignment: CDR1 MDHEN and CDR2 SYDVKM. V was shortened by 9 bases and J by 9 bases, with 18 bases between the two germline ends. The CDR3 loop spans 14 amino acids. CDR3 in amino acids: CASHPGQGTSPLHF. The CDR3 DNA reads as TGTGCCAGTCATCCGGGTCAGGGGACTTCACCCCTCCACTTT. Full variable domain (outside the CDR3, taken from reference TRBV28 and TRBJ1-6): DVKVTQSSRYLVKRTGEKVFLECVQDMDHENMFWYRQDPGLGLRLIYFSYDVKMKEKGDIPEGYSVSREKKERFSLILESASTNQTSMYLCASHPGQGTSPLHFGNGTRLTVT.

With regard to this clone: One end of the junction varies from germline; a read error may be responsible. The gene calls are TRBV5-6 and TRBJ2-1, with TRBD2 matching over 8 bases. The length of the CDR3 is 13 residues. Germline V gene data show CDR1 as SGHDT and CDR2 as YYEEEE. The CDR3 spells CASSLPTPGLGLF. The CDR3 coding sequence is TGTGCCAGCAGCCTCCCGACCCCGGGACTAGGGCTCTTC. Filled out from reference TRBV5-6 and TRBJ2-1, the complete variable domain reads DAGVTQSPTHLIKTRGQQVTLRCSPKSGHDTVSWYQQALGQGPQFIFQYYEEEERQRGNFPDRFSGHQFPNYSSELNVNALLLGDSALYLCASSLPTPGLGLFGPGTRLTVL.

The chain joins TRBV18 to TRBJ1-5; D gene uncertain. Germline-derived CDR1 and CDR2 are KGHSH and LQKENI. This CDR3 spans 12 amino acids. Trimming removed 3 bases from V and 5 bases from J, with 5 bases in between. CDR3 in DNA: TGTGCCAGCTCACCGAGTGATCAGCCCCAGCATTTT. Protein product: CASSPSDQPQHF.

J is TRBJ1-2 and V is TRBV7-9, with unresolved D. V shed 4 bases and J shed 4 bases, with 10 bases lying between them. The CDR3 is made up of 13 amino acids. The germline V gene encodes CDR1 SEHNR and CDR2 FQNEAQ (reference sequence). The CDR3 protein is CASSSPDFYGYTF. Written as DNA, the CDR3 is TGTGCCAGCAGCTCTCCGGACTTCTATGGCTACACCTTC. Combining the CDR3 with reference TRBV7-9 and TRBJ1-2 gives the whole variable domain DTGVSQNPRHKITKRGQNVTFRCDPISEHNRLYWYRQTLGQGPEFLTYFQNEAQLEKSRLLSDRFSAERPKGSFSTLEIQRTEQGDSAMYLCASSSPDFYGYTFGSGTRLTVV.

The V and J genes are TRBV5-1 and TRBJ2-2; tentatively, D is TRBD1 (6 bases). The ends were cut back, 0 bases at V and 4 bases at J, with 19 bases in the middle. This CDR3 contains 18 residues. Germline V gene sequence: CDR1 SGHRS, CDR2 YFSETQ. Written as DNA, the CDR3 is TGCGCCAGCAGCTTGGGGCCGCCAGGGGCGGGCGGCACCGGGGAGCTGTTTTTT. It translates to CASSLGPPGAGGTGELFF.

This chain links TRBV7-3 with TRBJ2-1, with TRBD2 matching over 10 bases. CDR3 length: 15 amino acids. Germline loops: CDR1 SGHTA, CDR2 FQGTGA. V lost 5 bases to trimming and J lost 2 bases; unmatched junction nucleotides: 3. DNA for the CDR3: TGTGCCAGCAGCGAGGGGACTAGCGCCTACAATGAGCAGTTCTTC. It codes for CASSEGTSAYNEQFF.

J is TRBJ1-5 and V is TRBV2; the D is unclear. Trimming stripped 4 bases from V and 11 bases from J, with 9 bases between. This CDR3 region has 11 residues. In germline, CDR1 is SNHLY, CDR2 FYNNEI. Written as DNA, the CDR3 is TGTGCCAGCAGTGTAGATGACACCCAGCATTTT. It yields the protein CASSVDDTQHF.

V usage is TRBV4-1 and J usage is TRBJ2-2; D call uncertain. This CDR3 has 14 amino acids. The V end lost 0 bases, the J end lost 4 bases, and 6 bases lay between the germline ends. Germline lookup yields CDR1 MGHRA and CDR2 YSYEKL. The CDR3: CASSQEASTGELFF. The CDR3 bases are TGCGCCAGCAGCCAAGAAGCTAGCACCGGGGAGCTGTTTTTT.

This chain uses TRBV25-1 with TRBJ2-7, with D tentatively TRBD1 (6 bases). CDR1 and CDR2 (germline): MGHDK, SYGVNS. This CDR3 contains 14 residues. V shed 8 bases and J shed 0 bases, with 14 bases lying between them. CDR3 sequence: CASSGTSGSYEQYF. CDR3 DNA: TGTGCCAGCTCGGGGACATCCGGCTCCTACGAGCAGTACTTC.